This T cell receptor (beta chain) was recovered during a study of lymphopenia after photon versus proton radiotherapy. In germline, CDR1 is MNHEY, CDR2 SVGAGI. Trimming at V came to 6 bases and at J to 3 bases, leaving 7 bases not matched to a gene. This CDR3 spans 14 amino acids. This clone occurred once. Antigen: not known. Study-wide results and limits: A bigger post-nadir fall in TCR diversity correlated inversely with survival time in deceased patients. Only patients who died were analyzed for survival; proton advantage is unproven. Photon-treated patients lost naive T cells and TCR diversity; proton-treated stayed stable. After the lymphocyte nadir, photon-treated repertoires showed oligoclonal expansion, especially of CD8+ Temra cells.

Data came from immunoSEQ multiplex PCR; TCRdb stores just in-frame clones and leaves some out. Among 60,000 or so clones, 87% were seen once, and the ten largest hold over 10%. This receptor was identified in an elderly man with esophageal cancer. Specimen: peripheral blood, collected from a patient treated with proton-based radiotherapy. The chain uses TRBV6-5 and TRBJ2-7; 8 nucleotides align to TRBD2. The CDR3 DNA reads TGTGCCAGCAGAGAGGGACTAGGGCTCTACGAGCAGTACTTC. Its translation: CASREGLGLYEQYF.